What follows are 28 T cell receptor beta chains derived from one specimen sequenced in a study of blood T cell repertoires in COVID-19. Measured with immunoSEQ multiplex PCR; TCRdb has only the in-frame clones, and not every one. Among 150,000 to 200,000 clones, over 80% were seen once, and the ten largest hold more than 4.5%. Material for sequencing was peripheral blood. Source of these receptors: a woman in her twenties or thirties with acute or convalescent COVID-19.

V usage is TRBV28 and J usage is TRBJ2-7, with 9 bases that match TRBD2. Germline lookup yields CDR1 MDHEN and CDR2 SYDVKM. The CDR3 runs 16 residues. Trimming took 5 bases from V and 0 from J; bases not matched to a gene: 8. Here the CDR3 DNA reads TGTGCCAGCAGTGACCCCCAGCGGGAGGTCTCCTACGAGCAGTACTTC. Amino acid sequence: CASSDPQREVSYEQYF. Full variable domain (outside the CDR3, taken from reference TRBV28 and TRBJ2-7): DVKVTQSSRYLVKRTGEKVFLECVQDMDHENMFWYRQDPGLGLRLIYFSYDVKMKEKGDIPEGYSVSREKKERFSLILESASTNQTSMYLCASSDPQREVSYEQYFGPGTRLTVT.

The chain employs TRBV5-6 and TRBJ1-4, with D possibly TRBD1 on 6 matching bases. Germline V gives CDR1 SGHDT, CDR2 YYEEEE. Trimming took 2 bases from V and 7 from J, leaving 12 bases between them. The CDR3 has 14 amino acids. CDR3 nucleotides: TGTGCCAGCAGCTTCGGGGGGCTAGCTGAAAAACTGTTTTTT. It codes for CASSFGGLAEKLFF.

V and J are TRBV2 and TRBJ1-4; D perhaps matches TRBD1 (5 bases). Germline V gene lookup returns CDR1 SNHLY and CDR2 FYNNEI. This CDR3 contains 13 residues. V gave up 2 bases and J gave up 10 bases, with 11 bases separating them. The CDR3 protein is CASSEWGEGKLFF. CDR3 DNA: TGTGCCAGCAGTGAATGGGGGGAGGGAAAACTGTTTTTT.

This rearrangement joins TRBV7-2 to TRBJ2-4; TRBD1 agrees at 7 bases. The CDR3 covers 16 residues. The trim removed 2 bases at V and 0 bases at J, leaving 4 bases unmatched. The germline V gene has CDR1 SGHTA and CDR2 FQGNSA. CDR3 residues: CASSLSTGEAKNIQYF. DNA for the CDR3: TGTGCCAGCAGCTTATCTACAGGGGAAGCCAAAAACATTCAGTACTTC.

Only one count was recorded for this clone. The chain carries TRBV28 and TRBJ2-7; 8 nucleotides align to TRBD1. This CDR3 comprises 16 residues. Trimming at V came to 6 bases and at J to 6 bases, leaving 16 bases not matched to a gene. Per germline, CDR1 MDHEN and CDR2 SYDVKM. The CDR3 region is CASSPPSRTGFVEQYF. CDR3 DNA sequence: TGTGCCAGCAGCCCTCCTTCGCGGACAGGGTTTGTCGAGCAGTACTTC. Filled out from reference TRBV28 and TRBJ2-7, the complete variable domain reads DVKVTQSSRYLVKRTGEKVFLECVQDMDHENMFWYRQDPGLGLRLIYFSYDVKMKEKGDIPEGYSVSREKKERFSLILESASTNQTSMYLCASSPPSRTGFVEQYFGPGTRLTVT.

This rearrangement joins TRBV6-6 to TRBJ1-1; D gene unclear. The V end was cut by 5 bases, the J end by 5 bases, with 9 bases between. CDR1 MNHNY and CDR2 SVGAGI come from the germline V gene (reference sequence). This CDR3 is built from 12 residues. CDR3 sequence reads: CASSPGGTEAFF. The DNA for the CDR3 is TGTGCCAGCAGTCCTGGCGGAACTGAAGCTTTCTTT.

The rearrangement links TRBV5-6 to TRBJ1-4; the D is unclear. CDR3 length: 14 residues. The germline gives CDR1 SGHDT, CDR2 YYEEEE. The V gene lost 2 bases and the J gene lost 0 bases, with 5 bases spanning the gap. The CDR3 region is CASSFLATNEKLFF. The CDR3 region has the DNA TGTGCCAGCAGCTTCCTTGCAACTAATGAAAAACTGTTTTTT.

This chain connects TRBV28 to TRBJ1-5; perhaps TRBD1 as D (5 bases). Per the germline V gene, CDR1 is MDHEN and CDR2 is SYDVKM. This CDR3 is built from 17 residues. The ends were cut back, 5 bases at V and 4 bases at J, with 21 bases in the middle. The CDR3 DNA sequence: TGTGCCAGCAGTCCCTACCAATCCCGACAGCTGAATCAGCCCCAGCATTTT. The encoded protein is CASSPYQSRQLNQPQHF.

The V call is TRBV27, the J call TRBJ1-5, with D possibly being TRBD1 (5 bases). The CDR3 runs 14 residues. Germline-derived CDR1 and CDR2 are MNHEY and SMNVEV (reference sequence). Trimming pared 4 bases from V and 5 bases from J, leaving 12 bases between. This CDR3 is CASSYSGPYQPQHF. For the CDR3, the DNA is TGTGCCAGCAGTTACTCAGGGCCATATCAGCCCCAGCATTTT.

The genes are TRBV6-1 and TRBJ1-1; TRBD1 is a possible D gene (6 bases). Looked up from germline, CDR1 is MNHNS and CDR2 is SASEGT. V was pared by 3 bases and J by 4 bases, with 12 bases between. The CDR3 is made up of 14 amino acids. The CDR3 here is CASSDRRGSTEAFF. The DNA for the CDR3 is TGTGCCAGCAGTGATCGAAGGGGGAGCACTGAAGCTTTCTTT.

The rearrangement uses TRBV20-1 and TRBJ2-3, with D hard to call. The V gene's germline CDR1 is DFQATT and CDR2 SNEGSKA (reference sequence). The CDR3 runs 11 residues. The ends were cut back, 4 bases at V and 8 bases at J, with 10 bases in the middle. CDR3 DNA sequence: TGCAGTGCTACCGACACCAGTACGCAGTATTTT. Amino acid sequence: CSATDTSTQYF.

V and J are TRBV5-1 and TRBJ2-7, with 11 bases fitting TRBD1. This CDR3 contains 14 residues. Germline CDR1 reads SGHRS; CDR2 reads YFSETQ. V gave up 6 bases and J gave up 4 bases; unmatched junction bases: 6. The CDR3 DNA reads TGCGCCAGCAACCGGGACAGGGGGAAGTACGAGCAGTACTTC. It is translated as CASNRDRGKYEQYF.

This sequence joins TRBV14 and TRBJ1-2; maybe TRBD1 (5 bases). Germline values: CDR1 SGHDN, CDR2 FVKESK. Trimming stripped 4 bases from V and 3 bases from J, with 12 bases between. CDR3 length: 14 residues. The CDR3 bases are TGTGCCAGCAGCCGCAGGGTCTGGGACTATGGCTACACCTTC. This gives the protein CASSRRVWDYGYTF.

The chain uses TRBV4-1 and TRBJ1-6; D gene ambiguous. CDR1 and CDR2 (germline): MGHRA, YSYEKL. The CDR3 length is 15 residues. Between the trimmed V and J ends, which lost 4 bases and 0 bases, there was a span of 7 bases. CDR3 amino acids: CASSRASSYNSPLHF. The DNA for the CDR3 is TGCGCCAGCAGCCGAGCTAGCTCCTATAATTCACCCCTCCACTTT.

For this clone: Other DNA sequences in the sample encode the same CDR3. This sequence joins TRBV7-2 and TRBJ2-5; TRBD2 aligns across 8 bases. The CDR3 runs to 14 residues. The junction had 2 bases not matched to a gene; V was cut back by 3 bases and J by 2 bases. Germline V gene data show CDR1 as SGHTA and CDR2 as FQGNSA. CDR3 sequence: CASSLSGGQETQYF. The CDR3 coding sequence is TGTGCCAGCAGCTTGTCGGGAGGGCAAGAGACCCAGTACTTC. Full variable domain (rest looked up from reference TRBV7-2 and TRBJ2-5): GAGVSQSPSNKVTEKGKDVELRCDPISGHTALYWYRQSLGQGLEFLIYFQGNSAPDKSGLPSDRFSAERTGGSVSTLTIQRTQQEDSAVYLCASSLSGGQETQYFGPGTRLLVL.

The V and J genes are TRBV5-1 and TRBJ2-1; TRBD2 is a possible D gene (6 bases). V lost 3 bases and J 5 bases, leaving 9 bases between the germline ends. The CDR3 runs to 13 residues. Germline CDR1 SGHRS, CDR2 YFSETQ. CDR3 DNA: TGCGCCAGCAGCTGGACTACTAACAATGAGCAGTTCTTC. This translates into CASSWTTNNEQFF.

The V call is TRBV9, the J call TRBJ1-1, with 7 bases identical to TRBD1. The CDR3 has 17 residues. V was pared by 2 bases and J by 5 bases, with 15 bases of the junction left unmatched. The V gene's germline CDR1 is SGDLS and CDR2 YYNGEE. The CDR3 region is CASSVGNTGAVSTEAFF. The CDR3 coding sequence is TGTGCCAGCAGCGTCGGGAATACAGGGGCCGTGAGTACTGAAGCTTTCTTT.

The rearrangement uses TRBV19 and TRBJ1-3; unclear D gene. Germline V lookup: CDR1 LNHDA, CDR2 SQIVND (reference sequence). This CDR3 contains 12 residues. V shed 6 bases and J shed 0 bases, with 3 bases lying between them. The CDR3, as DNA: TGTGCCAGTAGGAGCTCTGGAAACACCATATATTTT. Amino acid sequence: CASRSSGNTIYF.

The J gene is TRBJ2-1, the V gene TRBV5-1; tentative D call: TRBD1 (6 bases). This CDR3 has 13 residues. Looked up from germline, CDR1 is SGHRS and CDR2 is YFSETQ. Trimming shortened V by 5 bases and J by 7 bases, and 13 bases separated the two germline ends. DNA for the CDR3: TGCGCCAGCAGTCCCGGGACAAATAATGAGCAGTTCTTC. This sequence encodes CASSPGTNNEQFF.

Written as DNA, the CDR3 is TGTGCCAGCTCACCACCGACTGCGGCAGATACGCAGTATTTT. Residues: CASSPPTAADTQYF. The chain is built from TRBV18 and TRBJ2-3; D remains ambiguous. CDR3 size: 14 residues. Germline CDR1 and CDR2: KGHSH and LQKENI. Trimming left V 0 bases short and J 4 bases short, with 8 bases between.

The V gene is TRBV7-2, the J gene TRBJ2-3; the D gene is possibly TRBD1 (5 bases). The CDR3 has 16 amino acids. With 5 bases removed from V and 1 base from J, the gap between germline ends came to 16 bases. Germline V gene sequence: CDR1 SGHTA, CDR2 FQGNSA. Here the CDR3 DNA reads TGTGCCAGCAGCCCACTCGGTCTAGGGGGCACAGATACGCAGTATTTT. This encodes CASSPLGLGGTDTQYF.

The V call is TRBV9, the J call TRBJ1-6; the match to TRBD1 covers 8 bases. The junction had 7 bases not matched to a gene; V was cut back by 3 bases and J by 8 bases. This CDR3 spans 15 amino acids. In germline, CDR1 is SGDLS, CDR2 YYNGEE. CDR3 region: CASSAPGTGDSPLHF. The DNA of the CDR3 is TGTGCCAGCAGCGCCCCCGGGACAGGTGATTCACCCCTCCACTTT.

In its sample, this clone was seen a few times. The rearrangement uses TRBV11-2 and TRBJ1-3, with unresolved D. The germline V gene encodes CDR1 SGHAT and CDR2 FQNNGV. The CDR3 contains 14 residues. The V end lost 4 bases, the J end lost 4 bases, and 11 bases lay between the germline ends. In nucleotides, the CDR3 is TGTGCCAGCAGCTCGACCTTGAGGGGAAACACCATATATTTT. Amino acids: CASSSTLRGNTIYF.

The chain combines TRBV6-5 with TRBJ2-7; D is possibly TRBD2 (5 bases). Germline assignment: CDR1 MNHEY and CDR2 SVGAGI. The CDR3 consists of 13 residues. V was cut by 8 bases and J by 1 base, with 12 bases left in between. CDR3 region: CASYEGPSYEQYF. The CDR3 bases are TGTGCCAGCTACGAGGGCCCTTCCTACGAGCAGTACTTC.

This sequence joins TRBV7-2 and TRBJ1-5, with TRBD1 as a possible D gene (6 bases). V lost 2 bases, J lost 5 bases, and 16 bases lay in between. Germline V gene data show CDR1 as SGHTA and CDR2 as FQGNSA. The CDR3 spans 16 residues. Here the CDR3 DNA reads TGTGCCAGCAGCTTAACGAGCGGCAGGGGTGATCAGCCCCAGCATTTT. This gives the protein CASSLTSGRGDQPQHF.

This clone turned up a few times. V is TRBV10-3 and J is TRBJ1-2; 11 bases are shared with TRBD1. V was pared by 6 bases and J by 3 bases, with 3 bases of the junction left unmatched. The CDR3 is 14 amino acids. Per germline, CDR1 ENHRY and CDR2 SYGVKD. The CDR3, as DNA: TGTGCCATCAGCGGACAGGGGGCCCACTATGGCTACACCTTC. The encoded protein is CAISGQGAHYGYTF.

The rearrangement links TRBV6-5 to TRBJ1-1, with 8 bases matching TRBD1. Per the germline V gene, CDR1 is MNHEY and CDR2 is SVGAGI. Trimming at V came to 6 bases and at J to 4 bases, leaving 10 bases not matched to a gene. This CDR3 has 15 amino acids. The CDR3 loop is CASRRQGARGTEAFF. CDR3 nucleotide sequence: TGTGCCAGCAGACGTCAGGGGGCGCGGGGCACTGAAGCTTTCTTT.

The chain combines TRBV15 with TRBJ2-2, with TRBD2 as a possible D gene (5 bases). From germline, CDR1 is LNHNV and CDR2 YYDKDF (reference sequence). This CDR3 comprises 14 residues. V was shortened by 0 bases and J by 7 bases, with 9 bases between the two germline ends. CDR3 nucleotides: TGTGCCACCAGCAGAGACGGGGTGGGCGGGGAGCTGTTTTTT. As protein: CATSRDGVGGELFF.